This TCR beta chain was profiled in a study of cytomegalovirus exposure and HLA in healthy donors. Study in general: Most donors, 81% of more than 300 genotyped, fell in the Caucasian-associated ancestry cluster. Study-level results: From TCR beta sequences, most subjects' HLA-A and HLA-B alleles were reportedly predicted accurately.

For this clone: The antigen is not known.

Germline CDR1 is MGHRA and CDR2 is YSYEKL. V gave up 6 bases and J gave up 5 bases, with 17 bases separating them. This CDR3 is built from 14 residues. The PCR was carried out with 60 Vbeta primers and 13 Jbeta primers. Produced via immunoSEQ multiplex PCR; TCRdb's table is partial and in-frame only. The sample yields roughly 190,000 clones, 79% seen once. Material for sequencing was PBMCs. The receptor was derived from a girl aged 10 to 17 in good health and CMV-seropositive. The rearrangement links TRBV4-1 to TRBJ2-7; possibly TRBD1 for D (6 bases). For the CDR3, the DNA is TGCGCCAGCAGAGCTTCAGGGGCTGGCGACGAGCAGTACTTC. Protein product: CASRASGAGDEQYF.